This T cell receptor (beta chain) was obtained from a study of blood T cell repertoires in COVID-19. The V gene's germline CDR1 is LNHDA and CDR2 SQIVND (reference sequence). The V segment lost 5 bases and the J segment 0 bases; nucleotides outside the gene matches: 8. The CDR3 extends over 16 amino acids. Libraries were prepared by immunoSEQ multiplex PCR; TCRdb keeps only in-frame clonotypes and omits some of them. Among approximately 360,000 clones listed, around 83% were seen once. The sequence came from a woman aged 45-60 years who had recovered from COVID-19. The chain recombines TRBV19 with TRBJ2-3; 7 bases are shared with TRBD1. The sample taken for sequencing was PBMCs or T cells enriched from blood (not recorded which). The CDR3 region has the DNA TGTGCCAGTAGTCCGCTCTACAGGGGCAGCACAGATACGCAGTATTTT. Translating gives CASSPLYRGSTDTQYF.